The 24 T cell receptor beta chains below were found in one sample sequenced in a study of T cell responses to AZD1222 COVID-19 vaccine. Method: immunoSEQ multiplex PCR; TCRdb's copy keeps in-frame clones and lacks some. Here the sample spans roughly 200,000 clones, about 90% being singletons. Material: peripheral blood, obtained on day 0 of AZD1222 vaccination. The receptors were sampled from an adult in good health.

V gene TRBV27 combines with J gene TRBJ1-1; D ambiguous. Germline CDR1 MNHEY, CDR2 SMNVEV (reference sequence). V lost 6 bases, J lost 5 bases, and 13 bases lay in between. This CDR3 is 13 amino acids long. The CDR3 DNA reads TGTGCCAGCAGCCGTGAGCGGGGTACTGAAGCTTTCTTT. Amino acids: CASSRERGTEAFF.

The sample holds one count of this clone. This chain connects TRBV5-1 to TRBJ1-2, with D perhaps TRBD1 (6 bases). Trimming shortened V by 3 bases and J by 2 bases, and 11 bases separated the two germline ends. CDR3 length: 14 residues. CDR1 SGHRS and CDR2 YFSETQ come from the germline V gene. CDR3 nucleotide sequence: TGCGCCAGCAGCTCGGGGGGCCAGAACTATGGCTACACCTTC. Its translation is CASSSGGQNYGYTF.

This clone is a singleton in its sample. The chain couples TRBV9 to TRBJ2-3, with D unresolved. The germline gives CDR1 SGDLS, CDR2 YYNGEE. The CDR3 has 16 amino acids. The ends were cut back, 4 bases at V and 0 bases at J, with 15 bases in the middle. The CDR3 reads CASSPRPGSSTDTQYF. For the CDR3, the DNA is TGTGCCAGCAGCCCCCGGCCCGGGTCTAGCACAGATACGCAGTATTTT.

V and J are TRBV19 and TRBJ2-2, with 11 bases that match TRBD1. V was pared by 5 bases and J by 5 bases, with 7 bases of the junction left unmatched. The CDR3 has 16 residues. Germline V gene lookup returns CDR1 LNHDA and CDR2 SQIVND (reference sequence). CDR3 sequence reads: CASSSSGTGGTGELFF. CDR3 nucleotides: TGTGCCAGTAGTTCCTCCGGGACAGGGGGAACCGGGGAGCTGTTTTTT.

The rearrangement joins TRBV10-1 to TRBJ2-7, with a tentative D call TRBD1 (6 bases). The CDR3 totals 14 residues. Germline V gene data show CDR1 as WNHNN and CDR2 as SYGVQD (reference sequence). Deletions cut 4 bases from V and 1 base from J, with 11 bases between. Written as DNA, the CDR3 is TGCGCCAGCAGTGTCCTACAGGGATCCTACGAGCAGTACTTC. Translation: CASSVLQGSYEQYF.

The genes are TRBV6-1 and TRBJ1-6; tentative D call: TRBD1 (5 bases). In germline, CDR1 is MNHNS, CDR2 SASEGT. The CDR3 is made up of 15 amino acids. The germline V and J ends were trimmed by 2 bases and 6 bases, with 11 bases remaining between them. The CDR3 nucleotides are TGTGCCAGCAGTGAAACAGGAGGGAGTAATTCACCCCTCCACTTT. Its translation: CASSETGGSNSPLHF.

This clone has more than one count but fewer than ten. The chain joins TRBV3-1 (or the pseudogene TRBV3-2) to TRBJ2-5; unclear D gene. Trimming shortened V by 1 base and J by 13 bases, and 4 bases separated the two germline ends. This CDR3 comprises 9 residues. CDR1 LGHDT and CDR2 YNNKEL come from the germline V gene (reference sequence). The CDR3 sequence is CASSQGSYF. In DNA, the CDR3 is TGTGCCAGCAGCCAAGGGTCGTACTTC.

The chain recombines TRBV3-1 (or the pseudogene TRBV3-2) with TRBJ1-6; possibly TRBD1 for D (5 bases). Trimming removed 4 bases from V and 7 bases from J, with 17 bases in between. This CDR3 spans 16 amino acids. Germline V gene lookup returns CDR1 LGHDT and CDR2 YNNKEL (reference sequence). The DNA of the CDR3 is TGTGCCAGCAGCCGAACATCCGGGGCCTTGAATTCACCCCTCCACTTT. Protein: CASSRTSGALNSPLHF.

This clone was detected a few times. The V and J genes are TRBV4-1 and TRBJ2-7; no firm D call. The CDR3 has 13 amino acids. The germline gives CDR1 MGHRA, CDR2 YSYEKL. V gave up 4 bases and J gave up 6 bases, with 13 bases separating them. CDR3 DNA: TGCGCCAGCAGCCTAGGTAGTAATGGCGAGCAGTACTTC. It encodes CASSLGSNGEQYF.

V usage is TRBV28 and J usage is TRBJ2-5, with 7 bases that match TRBD1. Germline loops: CDR1 MDHEN, CDR2 SYDVKM. The CDR3 totals 14 residues. After removal of 6 bases from V and 1 base from J, the junction contained 5 bases not matched to a gene. CDR3 nucleotide sequence: TGTGCCAGCAGCCTGACAGGGATCCAAGAGACCCAGTACTTC. Translation: CASSLTGIQETQYF.

The rearrangement links TRBV5-6 to TRBJ1-6; D is ambiguous. The CDR3 has 15 residues. V lost 4 bases and J 10 bases, leaving 18 bases between the germline ends. The germline gives CDR1 SGHDT, CDR2 YYEEEE. The CDR3 region is CASSPRSRWESPLHF. The CDR3 DNA sequence: TGTGCCAGCAGCCCCCGGAGCAGGTGGGAGTCACCCCTCCACTTT. The full variable domain, in which reference TRBV5-6 and TRBJ1-6 provide the parts outside the CDR3, is DAGVTQSPTHLIKTRGQQVTLRCSPKSGHDTVSWYQQALGQGPQFIFQYYEEEERQRGNFPDRFSGHQFPNYSSELNVNALLLGDSALYLCASSPRSRWESPLHFGNGTRLTVT.

V and J are TRBV7-9 and TRBJ1-5; 10 bases agree with TRBD1. Trimming cost V 5 bases and J 6 bases; bases outside gene matches: 10. The CDR3 runs 16 residues. Germline CDR1 reads SEHNR; CDR2 reads FQNEAQ (reference sequence). In nucleotides, the CDR3 is TGTGCCAGCAGCCAAGGGGGACAGGGGTCGGGTCAGCCCCAGCATTTT. This encodes CASSQGGQGSGQPQHF.

This chain uses TRBV5-6 with TRBJ1-1, with 7 bases fitting TRBD1. CDR3 length equals 15 residues. The trim removed 0 bases at V and 7 bases at J, leaving 9 bases unmatched. Germline CDR1 reads SGHDT; CDR2 reads YYEEEE. The CDR3 loop is CASSLGDREVGEAFF. The CDR3 DNA follows: TGTGCCAGCAGCTTGGGTGACAGGGAGGTTGGTGAAGCTTTCTTT.

The genes are TRBV5-6 and TRBJ2-5; D might be TRBD1 or TRBD2, each matching 5 bases. The CDR3 is 13 residues long. Germline CDR1 and CDR2: SGHDT and YYEEEE. The V end was cut by 2 bases, the J end by 6 bases, with 11 bases between. CDR3 DNA: TGTGCCAGCAGCTTATCGGGGACCAAGACCCAGTACTTC. Translated, it gives CASSLSGTKTQYF.

This sequence joins TRBV7-6 and TRBJ1-1; 9 positions agree with TRBD1. CDR1 is SGHVS and CDR2 is FNYEAQ in the germline V gene. The CDR3 has 11 residues. Trimming at V came to 9 bases and at J to 6 bases, leaving 2 bases not matched to a gene. CDR3 coding DNA: TGTGCCAGTGGGACAGGGCCTGAAGCTTTCTTT. It codes for CASGTGPEAFF.

This chain connects TRBV6-4 to TRBJ2-3; D is undetermined. In germline, CDR1 is MRHNA, CDR2 SNTAGT. CDR3 length: 13 residues. V was shortened by 0 bases and J by 2 bases, with 3 bases between the two germline ends. This CDR3 reads CASSDSNTDTQYF. The CDR3 DNA sequence: TGTGCCAGCAGTGACTCAAACACAGATACGCAGTATTTT.

The genes are TRBV19 and TRBJ1-2; TRBD1 aligns across 10 bases. Per germline, CDR1 LNHDA and CDR2 SQIVND (reference sequence). This CDR3 is built from 15 residues. V lost 6 bases to trimming and J lost 4 bases; unmatched junction nucleotides: 8. CDR3 amino acids: CASSDPGTGVYGYTF. As DNA, the CDR3 is TGTGCCAGTAGCGACCCCGGGACAGGGGTCTATGGCTACACCTTC.

J is TRBJ2-7 and V is TRBV28; 10 bases match TRBD1. Germline CDR1 reads MDHEN; CDR2 reads SYDVKM. CDR3 length: 14 amino acids. The V gene end was trimmed by 7 bases and the J gene end by 6 bases; junction bases not matched to a gene: 9. DNA of the CDR3: TGTGCCAGCACCCCTCCGGGACAGGGGTTCGAGCAGTACTTC. Protein: CASTPPGQGFEQYF.

This clone was recorded once. The CDR3 DNA sequence: TGTGCCAGCAATCCGGGACAGAAAAATTCACCCCTCCACTTT. The encoded protein is CASNPGQKNSPLHF. The rearrangement joins TRBV2 to TRBJ1-6, with 7 bases identical to TRBD1. The CDR3 is 14 amino acids. Germline V gene sequence: CDR1 SNHLY, CDR2 FYNNEI. The junction had 7 bases not matched to a gene; V was cut back by 7 bases and J by 7 bases.

The chain recombines TRBV2 with TRBJ1-5; a weak D match, TRBD1 (5 bases). Germline CDR1 is SNHLY and CDR2 is FYNNEI. V was pared by 5 bases and J by 5 bases, with 13 bases between. CDR3 size: 14 residues. As DNA, the CDR3 is TGTGCCAGCAGTCGACAGACTCCTTATCAGCCCCAGCATTTT. Its protein product is CASSRQTPYQPQHF.

The chain joins TRBV7-2 to TRBJ1-5; 7 nucleotides line up with TRBD1. In germline, CDR1 is SGHTA, CDR2 FQGNSA. Unmatched junction bases numbered 19, after V lost 5 bases and J lost 6 bases. The CDR3 extends over 18 amino acids. The CDR3 DNA reads as TGTGCCAGCAGCCCTCGGGGGGCAGGGGGGGAGCGGGCTCAGCCCCAGCATTTT. As protein: CASSPRGAGGERAQPQHF.

The V gene is TRBV7-8, the J gene TRBJ1-1; 8 nucleotides match TRBD1. Trimming at V came to 1 base and at J to 7 bases, leaving 8 bases not matched to a gene. Germline values: CDR1 SGHVS, CDR2 FQNEAQ. There are 15 residues in the CDR3. The CDR3 DNA reads TGTGCCAGCAGCTTAGTAGTCAGGGGGCTTGGTGAAGCTTTCTTT. As protein: CASSLVVRGLGEAFF.

The V gene is TRBV11-2, the J gene TRBJ2-3, with 8 bases matching TRBD2. The CDR3 contains 14 residues. Looked up from germline, CDR1 is SGHAT and CDR2 is FQNNGV. Trimming cost V 4 bases and J 5 bases; bases outside gene matches: 5. CDR3 sequence: CASSSSGLRDTQYF. Written as DNA, the CDR3 is TGTGCCAGCAGCTCTAGCGGGCTTAGAGATACGCAGTATTTT. The full variable domain, completed using reference TRBV11-2 and TRBJ2-3, is EAGVAQSPRYKIIEKRQSVAFWCNPISGHATLYWYQQILGQGPKLLIQFQNNGVVDDSQLPKDRFSAERLKGVDSTLKIQPAKLEDSAVYLCASSSSGLRDTQYFGPGTRLTVL.

CDR3 amino acids: CASSIDWTAALYGYTF. Written as DNA, the CDR3 is TGTGCCAGTAGTATCGATTGGACAGCTGCCCTCTATGGCTACACCTTC. The rearrangement uses TRBV19 and TRBJ1-2, with D possibly matching TRBD1 (6 bases). V lost 3 bases and J 4 bases, leaving 18 bases between the germline ends. CDR1 and CDR2 from the germline V gene are LNHDA and SQIVND (reference sequence). This CDR3 has 16 residues. The full variable domain, completed using reference TRBV19 and TRBJ1-2, is DGGITQSPKYLFRKEGQNVTLSCEQNLNHDAMYWYRQDPGQGLRLIYYSQIVNDFQKGDIAEGYSVSREKKESFPLTVTSAQKNPTAFYLCASSIDWTAALYGYTFGSGTRLTVV.